Listed below are T cell receptor beta chains from one sample, sequenced in a study of OX40 agonist ivuxolimab in advanced cancers. Assay: immunoSEQ multiplex PCR; the TCRdb copy retains only in-frame clones and omits some. The repertoire has about 80,000 clones, 89% of them found once; the top ten carry roughly 0.18%. Sequences were derived from CD4+ or CD8+ T cells sorted from blood, sampled in a trial of the OX40 agonist ivuxolimab. Every receptor here comes from an adult with an advanced solid tumor such as melanoma, head and neck, liver or kidney cancer. Each CDR3 is given with its conserved first and last residue. The order of the fields is J gene, D gene, V gene, clone size, CDR3 length, CDR3 DNA, CDR3 protein. D genes are given only for firm matches. A row's size may be missing; if present it is once, few, many or a size class.

>TRBJ2-2|TRBD1|TRBV5-1|-|12
TGCGCCAGCAGCGTACAGGGGCGGGAGCTGTTTTTT
CASSVQGRELFF
>TRBJ1-3|-|TRBV6-6|-|16
TGTGCCAGCAGTCAGACTCGGGGGAGCTCTGGAAACACCATATATTTT
CASSQTRGSSGNTIYF
>TRBJ1-1|-|TRBV6-5|-|15
TGTGCCAGCAGTTACGCTTCGGGGTTGCGCCCTGAAGCTTTCTTT
CASSYASGLRPEAFF
>TRBJ2-3|TRBD2|TRBV27|-|14
TGTGCCACCAGCACGGGACTAGCGGTTCATACGCAGTATTTT
CATSTGLAVHTQYF
>TRBJ2-1|-|TRBV5-1|-|14
TGCGCCAGCAGCTTGGTTGGGGGATACAATGAGCAGTTCTTC
CASSLVGGYNEQFF
>TRBJ2-6|-|TRBV28|-|18
TGTGCCAGCAGTCCGTCGGGGGTCTCCGTCTCTGGGGCCAACGTCCTGACTTTC
CASSPSGVSVSGANVLTF
>TRBJ2-2|-|TRBV7-3|-|15
TGTGCCAGCAGCTCAACCGGGGCTGGGCCCGGGGAGCTGTTTTTT
CASSSTGAGPGELFF
>TRBJ1-4|-|TRBV12-2|-|14
TGTGCAAGTCGCTGGAAGATTATGCAGGAAAAACTGTTTTTT
CASRWKIMQEKLFF
>TRBJ2-1|-|TRBV10-1|-|13
TGCGCCAGCAGCGCGAGACAGTACAATGAGCAGTTCTTC
CASSARQYNEQFF
>TRBJ2-5|-|TRBV7-3|-|13
TGTGCCAGCAGCCCCGGACGGGGAGAGACCCAGTACTTC
CASSPGRGETQYF
>TRBJ1-1|-|TRBV5-1|-|14
TGCGCCAGCAGTACGTCCCTAATGAACACTGAAGCTTTCTTT
CASSTSLMNTEAFF
>TRBJ1-1|TRBD1|TRBV5-1|-|15
TGCGCCAGCAGCGAAAGACAGGGGGCGAACACTGAAGCTTTCTTT
CASSERQGANTEAFF
>TRBJ2-7|-|TRBV6-1|-|13
TGTGCCAGCAGCTTAGAGAGCTCCTACGAGCAGTACTTC
CASSLESSYEQYF
>TRBJ2-7|-|TRBV6-5|once|15
TGTGCCAGCAGTTCTCGGGCAGGGATTACCTACGAGCAGTACTTC
CASSSRAGITYEQYF
>TRBJ2-3|-|TRBV7-2|-|15
TGTGCCAGCAGCGTGGGGCGGGCAGGGGCAGATACGCAGTATTTT
CASSVGRAGADTQYF
>TRBJ2-1|TRBD1|TRBV19|-|16
TGTGCCAGTAGTATCGCCGGGACAGGGTACGACAATGAGCAGTTCTTC
CASSIAGTGYDNEQFF
>TRBJ2-2|TRBD2|TRBV6-5|once|14
TGTGCCAGCAGTTTACTAGCGGGGACCGGGGAGCTGTTTTTT
CASSLLAGTGELFF
>TRBJ1-1|-|TRBV29-1|once|13
TGCAGCGCCAAGGGGGTTCTGAACACTGAAGCTTTCTTT
CSAKGVLNTEAFF
>TRBJ1-2|-|TRBV6-1|-|15
TGTGCCAGCAGTGAAATGGGACAAAAGAACTATGGCTACACCTTC
CASSEMGQKNYGYTF
>TRBJ1-1|TRBD1|TRBV11-2|-|16
TGTGCCAGCAGCTTAGTCAACAGGGGTTTTTCGGCTGAAGCTTTCTTT
CASSLVNRGFSAEAFF
>TRBJ1-5|-|TRBV10-1|-|17
TGCGCCAGCAGTGAGTCGTCGTTGTTAGGGAGAGGTCAGCCCCAGCATTTT
CASSESSLLGRGQPQHF
>TRBJ2-1|-|TRBV5-1|-|14
TGCGCCAGCAGCACCCCAGCGGTGAACAATGAGCAGTTCTTC
CASSTPAVNNEQFF
>TRBJ2-5|-|TRBV7-9|-|15
TGTGCCAGCAGCTCCCCCCCGGGCACCCGCGGAGAGCAGTACTTC
CASSSPPGTRGEQYF
>TRBJ2-3|-|TRBV7-9|-|14
TGTGCCAGCAGCCAAATGATTAGCACAGATACGCAGTATTTT
CASSQMISTDTQYF
>TRBJ2-3|TRBD2|TRBV30|once|16
TGTGCCTGGAGCCCTTTTGCGGGAGGGCCGGGAGATACGCAGTATTTT
CAWSPFAGGPGDTQYF
>TRBJ2-3|-|TRBV2|-|13
TGTGCCAGCAGCAGGCAGGGATGGTATACGCAGTATTTT
CASSRQGWYTQYF
>TRBJ2-6|TRBD1|TRBV27|-|17
TGTGCCAGCAGTAAGGACAGGGGAAACTCTGGGGCCAACGTCCTGACTTTC
CASSKDRGNSGANVLTF
>TRBJ2-7|-|TRBV4-2|-|16
TGTGCCAGCAGCCCAGGGGTCGGCGGGGCGAAATACGAGCAGTACTTC
CASSPGVGGAKYEQYF
>TRBJ2-4|-|TRBV30|-|15
TGTGCCTGGAGTGGTAGGGGGGAGGCCAAAAACATTCAGTACTTC
CAWSGRGEAKNIQYF
>TRBJ1-2|-|TRBV11-2|-|13
TGTGCCAGCAGCCCGGGACGGAACTATGGCTACACCTTC
CASSPGRNYGYTF
>TRBJ1-1|-|TRBV5-1|-|15
TGCGCCAGTTCTCCGAGGCCAGGTGGGAACACTGAAGCTTTCTTT
CASSPRPGGNTEAFF
>TRBJ2-5|TRBD2|TRBV5-1|-|15
TGCGCCAGCAGCCCCCAGGGACTAGGGGGGGAGACCCAGTACTTC
CASSPQGLGGETQYF
>TRBJ1-1|-|TRBV6-1|-|14
TGTGCCAGCGCAACACAACGGGGGAACACTGAAGCTTTCTTT
CASATQRGNTEAFF
>TRBJ2-3|TRBD2|TRBV27|-|14
TGTGCCAGCAGTTTACTAGCGGGAGCAGATACGCAGTATTTT
CASSLLAGADTQYF
>TRBJ2-3|-|TRBV7-2|-|14
TGTGCCAGCAGCCACTCGTTTGGTACAGATACGCAGTATTTT
CASSHSFGTDTQYF
>TRBJ1-5|-|TRBV11-2|-|13
TGTGCCAGCAGCTTAGGGGTCAATCAGCCCCAGCATTTT
CASSLGVNQPQHF
>TRBJ2-7|TRBD1|TRBV5-8|-|14
TGTGCCAGTAGGGACAGCCACCGCGCCTACGAGCAGTACTTC
CASRDSHRAYEQYF
>TRBJ2-2|-|TRBV5-1|-|15
TGCGCCAGCAGCTTGGGCCCGAGCGGGCCCGGGGAGCTGTTTTTT
CASSLGPSGPGELFF
>TRBJ2-2|-|TRBV12-2|-|20
TGTGCAAGTCGCCCGGAGCGGGAGAAATCTTTCAAACGGGACACCGGGGAGCTGTTTTTT
CASRPEREKSFKRDTGELFF
>TRBJ2-5|-|TRBV10-1|-|14
TGCGCCAGCAGTGACCAAATGGGGGTTGAGACCCAGTACTTC
CASSDQMGVETQYF
>TRBJ2-7|TRBD1|TRBV29-1|-|13
TGCAGCGTCGCCGGGACAGGCTCCTACGAGCAGTACTTC
CSVAGTGSYEQYF
>TRBJ2-2|-|TRBV11-2|-|13
TGTGCCAGCAGCTTCGGGACCCCCGGGGAGCTGTTTTTT
CASSFGTPGELFF
>TRBJ2-2|-|TRBV7-8|-|15
TGTGCCAGCAGCTTAGGCGGCAGGTTCACCGGGGAGCTGTTTTTT
CASSLGGRFTGELFF
>TRBJ1-2|TRBD1|TRBV6-6|once|15
TGTGCCAGCAGTATACACCCACAGGGGGCCGATGGCTACACCTTC
CASSIHPQGADGYTF
>TRBJ2-2|TRBD1|TRBV19|few|15
TGTGCCAGTAGTAAACAGACAGGGGGCACCGGGGAGCTGTTTTTT
CASSKQTGGTGELFF
>TRBJ2-7|TRBD1|TRBV6-1|-|12
TGTGCCAGTGACAGGGGGCTCTACGAGCAGTACTTC
CASDRGLYEQYF
>TRBJ1-1|-|TRBV18|-|11
TGTGCCAGCTCAGTCTCGTATGAAGCTTTCTTT
CASSVSYEAFF
>TRBJ2-4|TRBD1|TRBV2|-|16
TGTGCCAGCAGTGCAACAGGGGGCGCGGCCAAAAACATTCAGTACTTC
CASSATGGAAKNIQYF
>TRBJ2-1|TRBD1|TRBV5-6|-|15
TGTGCCAGCAGCTTGGTAGGGGACAGTGCGAATGAGCAGTTCTTC
CASSLVGDSANEQFF
>TRBJ1-2|TRBD1|TRBV28|-|13
TGTGCCAGCAGTACCCAGGGGGATGCTGGCTACACCTTC
CASSTQGDAGYTF
>TRBJ1-4|-|TRBV4-1|once|14
TGCGCCAGCAGCCAGGGAAGAGGAAATGAAAAACTGTTTTTT
CASSQGRGNEKLFF
>TRBJ1-2|TRBD1|TRBV27|-|16
TGTGCCAGCGGACAAGACTGGACAGGGGCTTTCTATGGCTACACCTTC
CASGQDWTGAFYGYTF